This paragraph covers one TCR beta chain sequence. Its antigen is unidentified. 5'RACE template switching produced TCR cDNA carrying a universal primer site and UMIs. TCRdb reprocessed the 5' RACE reads via MiXCR and lists one record per CDR3 protein. Among 450,000 to 600,000 distinct CDR3 sequences listed, 13% were seen once. The data were obtained in a study of T cells after yellow fever vaccination. Study-level findings and limits: Clonotype sharing between CD4 and CD8 compartments was small. The booster saw the reappearance of most primary-vaccination clones (roughly 96% CD4, almost 90% CD8). Any FACS-sorted repertoire could hold abundant clonotypes that contaminate it from the bulk population.

The V end was cut by 4 bases, the J end by 1 base, with 10 bases between. This CDR3 region has 15 residues. Germline lookup yields CDR1 SEHNR and CDR2 FQNEAQ (reference sequence). V usage is TRBV7-9 and J usage is TRBJ2-2; D unclear. This sequence originates from a man younger than 40 who received the YFV17D yellow fever vaccine. Sequences were derived from PBMCs, sampled on the day of the yellow fever booster vaccination. DNA of the CDR3: TGTGCCAGCAGCTGGACGATGGGGAACACCGGGGAGCTGTTTTTT. Residues: CASSWTMGNTGELFF.